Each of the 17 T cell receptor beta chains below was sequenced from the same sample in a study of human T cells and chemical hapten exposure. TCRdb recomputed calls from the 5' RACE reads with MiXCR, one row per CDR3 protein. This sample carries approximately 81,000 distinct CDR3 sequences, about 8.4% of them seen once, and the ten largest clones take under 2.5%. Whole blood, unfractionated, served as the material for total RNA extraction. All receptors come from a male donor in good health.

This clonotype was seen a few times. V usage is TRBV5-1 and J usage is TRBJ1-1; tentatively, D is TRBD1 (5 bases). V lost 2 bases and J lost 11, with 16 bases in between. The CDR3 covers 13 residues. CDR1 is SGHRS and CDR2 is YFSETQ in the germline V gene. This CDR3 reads CASSLQESGEAFF. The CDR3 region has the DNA TGCGCCAGCAGCTTACAGGAGTCTGGGGAGGCTTTCTTT.

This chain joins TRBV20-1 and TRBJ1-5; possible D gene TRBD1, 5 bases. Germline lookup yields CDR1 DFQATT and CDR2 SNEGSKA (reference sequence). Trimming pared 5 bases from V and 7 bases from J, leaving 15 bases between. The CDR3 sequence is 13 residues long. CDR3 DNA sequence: TGCAGTGCTGCGGCAGGGATAGGGCAGCCCCAGCATTTT. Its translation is CSAAAGIGQPQHF.

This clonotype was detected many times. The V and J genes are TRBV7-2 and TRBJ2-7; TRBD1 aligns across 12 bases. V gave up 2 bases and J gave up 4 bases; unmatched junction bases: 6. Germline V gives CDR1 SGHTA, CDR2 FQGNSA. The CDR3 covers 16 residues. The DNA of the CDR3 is TGTGCCAGCAGCTTATGGGGACAGGGGGCGGAGTACGAGCAGTACTTC. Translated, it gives CASSLWGQGAEYEQYF.

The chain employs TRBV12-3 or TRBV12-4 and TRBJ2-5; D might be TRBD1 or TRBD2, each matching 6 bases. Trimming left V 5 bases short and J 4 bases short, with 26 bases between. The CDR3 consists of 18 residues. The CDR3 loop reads CASSLRRGKSERLETQYF. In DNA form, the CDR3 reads TGTGCCAGCAGTCTACGGAGGGGGAAGTCTGAGCGATTAGAGACCCAGTACTTC.

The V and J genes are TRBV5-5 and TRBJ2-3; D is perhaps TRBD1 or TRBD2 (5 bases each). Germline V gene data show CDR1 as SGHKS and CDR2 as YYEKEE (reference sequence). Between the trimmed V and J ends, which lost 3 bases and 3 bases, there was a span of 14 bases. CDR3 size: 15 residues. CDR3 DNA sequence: TGTGCCAGCAGCTCAGATTGGGGGTGGACAGATACGCAGTATTTT. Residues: CASSSDWGWTDTQYF.

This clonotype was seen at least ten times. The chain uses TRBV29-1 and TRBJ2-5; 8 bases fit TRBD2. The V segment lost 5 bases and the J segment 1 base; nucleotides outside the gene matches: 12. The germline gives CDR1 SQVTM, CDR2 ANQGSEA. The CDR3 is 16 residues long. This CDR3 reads CSVTPELAGLQETQYF. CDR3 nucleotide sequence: TGCAGCGTTACCCCTGAGCTAGCGGGCCTCCAAGAGACCCAGTACTTC.

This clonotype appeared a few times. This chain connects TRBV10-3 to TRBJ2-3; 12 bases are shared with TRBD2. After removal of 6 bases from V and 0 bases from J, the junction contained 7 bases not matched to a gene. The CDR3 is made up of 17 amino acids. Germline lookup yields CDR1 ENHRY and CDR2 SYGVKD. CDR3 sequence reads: CAIRWGTSGPSTDTQYF. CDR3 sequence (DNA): TGTGCCATCAGGTGGGGGACTAGCGGGCCTAGCACAGATACGCAGTATTTT.

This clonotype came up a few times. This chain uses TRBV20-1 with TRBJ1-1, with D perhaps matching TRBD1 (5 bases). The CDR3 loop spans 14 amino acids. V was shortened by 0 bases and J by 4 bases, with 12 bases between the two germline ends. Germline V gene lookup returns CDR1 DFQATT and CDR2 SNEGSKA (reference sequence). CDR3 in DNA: TGCAGTGCTAGAGATTATGGGGGAACCACTGAAGCTTTCTTT. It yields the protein CSARDYGGTTEAFF.

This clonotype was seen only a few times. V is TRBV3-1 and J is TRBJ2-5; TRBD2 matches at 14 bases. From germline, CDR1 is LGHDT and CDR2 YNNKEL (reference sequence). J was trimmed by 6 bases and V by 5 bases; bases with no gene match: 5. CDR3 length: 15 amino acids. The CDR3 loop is CASSGTSGRVQTQYF. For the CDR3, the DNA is TGTGCCAGCAGCGGGACTAGCGGGAGAGTCCAGACCCAGTACTTC.

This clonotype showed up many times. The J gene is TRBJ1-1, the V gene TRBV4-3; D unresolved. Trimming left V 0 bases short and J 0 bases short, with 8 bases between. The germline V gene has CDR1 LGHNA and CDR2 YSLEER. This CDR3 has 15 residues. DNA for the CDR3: TGCGCCAGCAGCCAAGATATTTGGATGAACACTGAAGCTTTCTTT. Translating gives CASSQDIWMNTEAFF.

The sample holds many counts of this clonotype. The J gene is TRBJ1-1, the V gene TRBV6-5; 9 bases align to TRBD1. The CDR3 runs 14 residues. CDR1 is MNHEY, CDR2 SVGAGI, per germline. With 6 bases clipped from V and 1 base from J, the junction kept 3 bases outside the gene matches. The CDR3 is CASRTGQGNTEAFF. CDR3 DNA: TGTGCCAGCAGAACGGGACAGGGGAACACTGAAGCTTTCTTT.

CDR3 bases: TGTGCCACCAGTGATTTGTGGGGGACCCAGTACTTC. Its protein is CATSDLWGTQYF. The rearrangement links TRBV24-1 to TRBJ2-5; D uncertain. This CDR3 has 12 amino acids. V was clipped by 0 bases and J by 7 bases, with 5 bases between them. CDR1 is KGHDR, CDR2 SFDVKD, per germline.

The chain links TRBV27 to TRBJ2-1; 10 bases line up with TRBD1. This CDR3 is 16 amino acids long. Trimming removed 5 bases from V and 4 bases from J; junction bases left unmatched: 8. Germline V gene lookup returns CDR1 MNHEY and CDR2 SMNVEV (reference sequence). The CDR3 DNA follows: TGTGCCAGCAGTAAGGGACAGGGGAATGTTTACAATGAGCAGTTCTTC. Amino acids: CASSKGQGNVYNEQFF.

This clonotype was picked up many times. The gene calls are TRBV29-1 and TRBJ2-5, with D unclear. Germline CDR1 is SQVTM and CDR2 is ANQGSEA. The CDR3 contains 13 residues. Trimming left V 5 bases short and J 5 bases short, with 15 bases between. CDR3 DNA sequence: TGCAGCGTTCATCCGGACCGTGTGGAGACCCAGTACTTC. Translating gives CSVHPDRVETQYF.

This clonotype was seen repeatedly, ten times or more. In DNA form, the CDR3 reads TGTGCCAGCAGCCAAGAATCCCTAGCGGAGTCAGATACGCAGTATTTT. It specifies CASSQESLAESDTQYF. The V call is TRBV4-2, the J call TRBJ2-3; 7 bases map to TRBD2. Trimming took 0 bases from V and 4 from J; bases not matched to a gene: 7. This CDR3 has 16 amino acids. The germline V gene has CDR1 LGHNA and CDR2 YNFKEQ.

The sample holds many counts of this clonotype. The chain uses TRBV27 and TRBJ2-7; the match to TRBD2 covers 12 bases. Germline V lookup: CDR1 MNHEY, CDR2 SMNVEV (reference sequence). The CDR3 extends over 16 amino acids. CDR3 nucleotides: TGTGGAAGTCAAAAGCGGTGGACTAGCGGGAACTACGAGCAGTACTTC. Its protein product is CGSQKRWTSGNYEQYF.

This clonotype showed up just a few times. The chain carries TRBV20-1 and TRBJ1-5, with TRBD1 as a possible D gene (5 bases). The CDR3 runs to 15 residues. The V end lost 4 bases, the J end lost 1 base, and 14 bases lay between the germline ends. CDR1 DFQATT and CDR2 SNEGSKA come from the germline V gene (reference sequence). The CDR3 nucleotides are TGCAGTGCTAATCCTCCGGGACCAAGCAATCAGCCCCAGCATTTT. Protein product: CSANPPGPSNQPQHF.